These 9 T cell receptor beta chains originate from one sample sequenced in a study of shared clonotypes between healthy human individuals. Assay used: immunoSEQ multiplex PCR; TCRdb lists only in-frame clones, some missing. The sample consists of around 2.5 million clones, roughly 93% of them appearing once. The sample comprised naive CD4+ T cells from PBMCs. Subset defined: CD45RA+ positively selected. These receptors all stem from a young man in good health. Some clones in this sample may be carry-over from other donors' samples.

This clone was observed a single time. The genes are TRBV30 and TRBJ2-1; 9 bases match TRBD2. The CDR3 is 17 residues long. CDR1 is GTSNPN, CDR2 SVGIG, per germline (reference sequence). The J segment lost 0 bases and the V segment lost 5 bases, leaving 11 bases of the junction unmatched. The CDR3 DNA reads as TGTGCCTGGTGGGGCGGACTAGCGCCCAGCTCCTACAATGAGCAGTTCTTC. Translated, it gives CAWWGGLAPSSYNEQFF.

CDR3 coding DNA: TGCGCCAGCAGCACCCCGGTCAGGGGCGAGCAGTACTTC. Its translation is CASSTPVRGEQYF. The chain carries TRBV5-1 and TRBJ2-7, with D perhaps matching TRBD1 (6 bases). The CDR3 spans 13 residues. Looked up from germline, CDR1 is SGHRS and CDR2 is YFSETQ. The ends were cut back, 4 bases at V and 6 bases at J, with 14 bases in the middle.

The CDR3 DNA is TGTGCCAGCAGCTTAGTAAGGGTACCCTACGAGCAGTACTTC. It translates to CASSLVRVPYEQYF. The chain joins TRBV11-2 to TRBJ2-7; D remains unclear. Trimming removed 1 base at V and 2 bases at J, with 9 bases between. The CDR3 has 14 amino acids. Germline V gene sequence: CDR1 SGHAT, CDR2 FQNNGV.

The chain carries TRBV29-1 and TRBJ2-5, with TRBD1 as a possible D gene (5 bases). The CDR3 contains 13 residues. Germline-derived CDR1 and CDR2 are SQVTM and ANQGSEA. V lost 4 bases and J lost 2, with 11 bases in between. This CDR3 reads CSVAGREQETQYF. CDR3 DNA sequence: TGCAGCGTTGCTGGCAGGGAACAAGAGACCCAGTACTTC.

The chain couples TRBV10-3 to TRBJ1-5; TRBD1 matches at 7 bases. Germline V gene lookup returns CDR1 ENHRY and CDR2 SYGVKD. Trimming cost V 5 bases and J 6 bases; bases outside gene matches: 10. This CDR3 is built from 15 residues. The CDR3 nucleotides read TGTGCCATCAGTCAGGGGGGAGGATTCAGTCAGCCCCAGCATTTT. This sequence encodes CAISQGGGFSQPQHF.

The chain joins TRBV19 to TRBJ2-3; D is undetermined. Germline V lookup: CDR1 LNHDA, CDR2 SQIVND (reference sequence). The germline V and J ends were trimmed by 4 bases and 6 bases, with 17 bases remaining between them. The length of the CDR3 is 15 residues. CDR3 amino acids: CASSRVGKGPDTQYF. The CDR3 nucleotides read TGTGCCAGTAGTAGGGTTGGGAAGGGCCCCGATACGCAGTATTTT.

The chain carries TRBV10-1 and TRBJ2-5; D not certain. The length of the CDR3 is 14 residues. The V end was cut by 10 bases, the J end by 1 base, with 16 bases between. Germline values: CDR1 WNHNN, CDR2 SYGVQD (reference sequence). In DNA form, the CDR3 reads TGCGCCAAATGCCCAGACCCGATCCAAGAGACCCAGTACTTC. Residues: CAKCPDPIQETQYF.

The chain couples TRBV2 to TRBJ2-7, with 16 bases identical to TRBD2. Germline V CDR1 and CDR2: SNHLY, FYNNEI. This CDR3 has 15 amino acids. Germline trimming cut 6 bases from V and 6 bases from J; bases unmatched to any gene: 5. CDR3 protein: CASRGTSGRASEQYF. Here the CDR3 DNA reads TGTGCCAGCAGGGGGACTAGCGGGAGGGCGAGCGAGCAGTACTTC.

The CDR3 here is CASRPDRALNEQFF. The CDR3 DNA reads TGTGCCAGCAGACCAGATCGGGCCCTCAATGAGCAGTTCTTC. V and J are TRBV28 and TRBJ2-1; D gene uncertain. CDR3 length: 14 amino acids. Deletions cut 6 bases from V and 6 bases from J, with 15 bases between. Germline CDR1 and CDR2: MDHEN and SYDVKM.